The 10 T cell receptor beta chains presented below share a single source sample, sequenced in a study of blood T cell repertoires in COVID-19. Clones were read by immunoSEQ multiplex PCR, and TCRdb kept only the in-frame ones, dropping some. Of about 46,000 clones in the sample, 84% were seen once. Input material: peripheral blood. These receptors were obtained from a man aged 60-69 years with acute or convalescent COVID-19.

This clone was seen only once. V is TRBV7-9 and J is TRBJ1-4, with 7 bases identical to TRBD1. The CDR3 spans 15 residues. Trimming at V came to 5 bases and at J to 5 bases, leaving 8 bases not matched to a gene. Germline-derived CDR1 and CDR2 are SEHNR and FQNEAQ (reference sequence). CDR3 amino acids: CASSPGGSFNEKLFF. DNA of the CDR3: TGTGCCAGCAGCCCAGGGGGGTCCTTCAATGAAAAACTGTTTTTT.

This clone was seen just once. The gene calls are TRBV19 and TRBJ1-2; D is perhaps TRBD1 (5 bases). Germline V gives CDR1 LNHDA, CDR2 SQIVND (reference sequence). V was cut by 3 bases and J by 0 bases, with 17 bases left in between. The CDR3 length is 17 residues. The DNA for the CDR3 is TGTGCCAGTAGTATTAATGACAGAAATCTCGCTAACTATGGCTACACCTTC. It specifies CASSINDRNLANYGYTF.

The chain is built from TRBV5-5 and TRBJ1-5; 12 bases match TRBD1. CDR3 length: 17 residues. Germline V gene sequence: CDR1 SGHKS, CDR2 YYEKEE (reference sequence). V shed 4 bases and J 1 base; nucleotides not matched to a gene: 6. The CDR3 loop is CASSPGQGARSNQPQHF. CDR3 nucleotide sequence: TGTGCCAGCAGCCCGGGACAGGGGGCGAGGAGCAATCAGCCCCAGCATTTT.

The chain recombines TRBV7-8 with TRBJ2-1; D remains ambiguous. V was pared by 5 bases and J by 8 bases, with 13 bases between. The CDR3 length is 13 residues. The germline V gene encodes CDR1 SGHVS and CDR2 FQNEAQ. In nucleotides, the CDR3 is TGTGCCAGCAGCCTCCGTAGAGGCGATGAGCAGTTCTTC. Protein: CASSLRRGDEQFF.

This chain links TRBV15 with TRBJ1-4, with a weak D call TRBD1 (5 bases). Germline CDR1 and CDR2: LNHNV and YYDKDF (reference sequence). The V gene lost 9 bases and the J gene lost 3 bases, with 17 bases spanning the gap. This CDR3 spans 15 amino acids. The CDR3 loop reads CATKSGGGANEKLFF. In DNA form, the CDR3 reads TGTGCCACGAAGTCCGGCGGGGGTGCTAATGAAAAACTGTTTTTT.

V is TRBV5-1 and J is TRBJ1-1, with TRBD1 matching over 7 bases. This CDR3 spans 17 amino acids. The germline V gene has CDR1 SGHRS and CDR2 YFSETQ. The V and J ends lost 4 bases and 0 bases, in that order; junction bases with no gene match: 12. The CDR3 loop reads CASSPPTGQMMNTEAFF. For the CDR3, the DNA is TGCGCCAGCAGCCCACCAACGGGACAGATGATGAACACTGAAGCTTTCTTT.

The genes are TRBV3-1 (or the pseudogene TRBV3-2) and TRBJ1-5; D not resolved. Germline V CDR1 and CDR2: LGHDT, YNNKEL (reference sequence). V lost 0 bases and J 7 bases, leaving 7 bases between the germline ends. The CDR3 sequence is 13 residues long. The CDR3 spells CASSQELRQPQHF. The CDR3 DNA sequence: TGTGCCAGCAGCCAAGAACTGCGACAGCCCCAGCATTTT.

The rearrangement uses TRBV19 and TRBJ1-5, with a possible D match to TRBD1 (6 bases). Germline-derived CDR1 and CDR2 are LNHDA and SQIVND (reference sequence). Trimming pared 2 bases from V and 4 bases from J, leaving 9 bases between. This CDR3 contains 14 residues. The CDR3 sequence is CASSIQGQNQPQHF. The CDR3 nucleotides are TGTGCCAGTAGTATACAGGGGCAGAATCAGCCCCAGCATTTT. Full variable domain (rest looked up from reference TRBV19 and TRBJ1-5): DGGITQSPKYLFRKEGQNVTLSCEQNLNHDAMYWYRQDPGQGLRLIYYSQIVNDFQKGDIAEGYSVSREKKESFPLTVTSAQKNPTAFYLCASSIQGQNQPQHFGDGTRLSIL.

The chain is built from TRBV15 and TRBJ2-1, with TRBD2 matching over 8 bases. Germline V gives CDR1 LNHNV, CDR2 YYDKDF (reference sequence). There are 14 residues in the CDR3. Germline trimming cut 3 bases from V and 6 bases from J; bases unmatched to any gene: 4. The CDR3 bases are TGTGCCACCAGCAGCCGGGGGGGCTTCAATGAGCAGTTCTTC. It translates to CATSSRGGFNEQFF.

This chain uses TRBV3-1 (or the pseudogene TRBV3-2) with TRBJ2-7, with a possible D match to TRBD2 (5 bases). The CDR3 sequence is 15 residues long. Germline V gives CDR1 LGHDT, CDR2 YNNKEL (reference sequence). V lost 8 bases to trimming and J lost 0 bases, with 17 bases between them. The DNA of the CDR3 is TGTGCCAGCTCCCTCGAGGGAGCTACCTCCTACGAGCAGTACTTC. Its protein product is CASSLEGATSYEQYF.